This T cell receptor beta chain was profiled in a study of CD39 and CD103 CD8 tumor-infiltrating T cells (dated by TCRdb to 2016 to 2019). Context from the whole study: An HPV-positive HNSCC, an HPV-negative HNSCC, an ovarian cancer and a melanoma patient were represented in the repertoire comparisons shown. TCRbeta CDR3 deep sequencing compared repertoires of CD8 TIL subsets defined by CD103 and CD39 with peripheral memory CD8 T cells.

This clone has a handful of counts. This clone's antigen is unknown. No qualities accompany the bases; no much larger clone lies one base away. Overall study outcomes, separate from this receptor: Clonotypes from DN TILs largely overlapped with peripheral memory CD8 repertoires, while clonotypes from DP TILs were only rarely found in blood or uninvolved lymph node. DP CD8 TILs appeared more oligoclonal than DN and SP CD8 TILs and blood memory CD8 T cells, with top 30 clonotypes covering roughly 50-90%.

At the time of sample collection the patients were not on therapy, although prior treatments varied from chemotherapy, radiotherapy, surgery and immunotherapy to no treatment. After thawing, cells were enriched for T lymphocytes using a negative-selection kit, with EpCAM beads added for tumor-infiltrating lymphocytes. Memory CD8 T cells were sorted as CD8+CD4-CD45RA- cells regardless of CCR7 expression. Peripheral blood mononuclear cells were obtained using a Ficoll-Paque PLUS gradient and were cryopreserved prior to analysis. Populations were sorted on a FACSAria II to 99% purity, and cell pellets were frozen without culture for TCR sequencing. The CDR3 contains 13 residues, cysteine and phenylalanine counted. This entry keeps only the CDR3 DNA: 39 bases, framed from base 1. V is trimmed back by 7 bases and J by 7 bases, and the junction contains 4 bases that no gene match accounts for. Looking up the germline V gene yields CDR1 SNHLY and CDR2 FYNNEI.

For each subset, between roughly 9,000 and 100,000 sorted cells were used for genomic DNA extraction with the DNeasy Blood and Tissue Kit. The TCRbeta V-J or V-D-J regions were sequenced and mapped through the immunoSEQ service, and coverage above 10x per sample was achieved. As for the original processing: The analysis included only productive rearrangements exported from the immunoSEQ Analyzer platform, and clonality was assessed using the 500 most abundant clones. To quantify how much repertoires overlapped between populations, both the Morisita-Horn similarity index and the Jaccard index were used. Morisita-Horn similarity between CD8 T-cell subset TCR repertoires was measured in several cancer patients. Entries here come from immuneACCESS through TCRdb and include only in-frame sequences with V and J called. Some clones fail to appear in such tables; in the studies checked, an unresolved V gene covers under half of the shortfall, and the cause of the remainder is unknown. Clonal size and the V and J genes are those of that table, whereas D and trimming came from the DNA. The sample includes roughly 7,400 clones, with 50% to 80% observed a single time. The leading ten clones occupy 50% to 75% of the sample.

The chain uses TRBV2 and TRBJ1-6; the central 7 bases match TRBD1. Input material: CD8+ T cells sorted from blood. The cell subset or site label corresponds to: total memory CD8 T cells (CD45RA-CCR7+/-) from blood or uninvolved lymph node. This receptor was obtained from a human donor with head and neck squamous cell carcinoma. The DNA reads as follows: TGTGCCAGCACCGGGACAGACAATTCACCCCTCCACTTT. The encoded protein is CASTGTDNSPLHF.